The present T cell receptor beta chain was sequenced within a study of blood T cell repertoires in COVID-19. Study summary: Donors in the United States, Italy and Spain gave samples during acute or convalescent COVID-19. From T cells, B-cell-depleted T cells, or PBMCs came the material, which was cDNA or gDNA.

Study processing details: From reference gene primer amplification, estimates of nucleated cell counts were derived. Only in-frame clones appear in the TCRdb table, and some are missing; sequencing was by immunoSEQ multiplex PCR. That table furnishes V, J and clone size, whereas the DNA furnished D and trimming. Among nearly 55,000 clones listed, 86% were seen once. The ends lost 4 bases at V and 7 bases at J; junction bases unmatched: 8. From germline, CDR1 is MNHEY and CDR2 SVGEGT. This CDR3 is built from 15 residues. The chain combines TRBV6-2 or TRBV6-3 with TRBJ1-5, with TRBD1 matching 9 bases. The receptor was derived from an older man with active COVID-19. The sequenced sample was peripheral blood. CDR3 in amino acids: CASSSNRGPGQPQHF. The CDR3 DNA follows: TGTGCCAGCAGTTCTAACAGGGGGCCGGGGCAGCCCCAGCATTTT.